This is a list of T cell receptor beta chains from one sample in a study of blood T cell repertoires in COVID-19. Produced via immunoSEQ multiplex PCR; TCRdb's table is partial and in-frame only. The data show under 75,000 clones, over 70% seen once. The sequenced sample consisted of peripheral blood. These receptors were collected from a human donor in a cohort sampled during active COVID-19. Each CDR3 is given with its conserved first and last residue. The D gene is left open where the match is weak. The size entry is marked missing in some rows and otherwise reads once, few, many or a size class.

D gene,clone size,J gene,V gene,CDR3 protein,CDR3 DNA
.,once,TRBJ1-1,TRBV11-3,CASSLGGGWNTEAFF,TGTGCCAGCAGCTTAGGTGGAGGTTGGAACACTGAAGCTTTCTTT
TRBD1,.,TRBJ1-2,TRBV2,CASSERTGWAYGYTF,TGTGCCAGCAGTGAACGGACAGGGTGGGCCTATGGCTACACCTTC
TRBD2,.,TRBJ2-7,TRBV3-1/TRBV3-2,CASSHRGGYEQYF,TGTGCCAGCAGCCACCGGGGGGGATACGAGCAGTACTTC
TRBD2,.,TRBJ2-1,TRBV2,CASSMSGGAYEQFF,TGTGCCAGCAGTATGAGCGGGGGGGCTTATGAGCAGTTCTTC
TRBD1,few,TRBJ1-5,TRBV2,CASSEQGAGGQPQHF,TGTGCCAGCAGTGAACAGGGGGCTGGGGGGCAGCCCCAGCATTTT
TRBD1,.,TRBJ1-2,TRBV29-1,CSVEKGAEGYGYTF,TGCAGCGTTGAAAAGGGGGCGGAGGGCTATGGCTACACCTTC
TRBD2,few,TRBJ2-3,TRBV19,CASSIRAGAHTDTQYF,TGTGCCAGTAGTATTAGAGCGGGGGCCCACACAGATACGCAGTATTTT
TRBD1,.,TRBJ1-2,TRBV5-1,CASRFDRGKGSYTF,TGCGCCAGCAGATTCGACAGGGGTAAGGGAAGCTACACCTTC
.,once,TRBJ1-1,TRBV12-3/TRBV12-4,CASSLGGGGEAFF,TGTGCCAGCAGTTTAGGGGGGGGCGGTGAAGCTTTCTTT
.,.,TRBJ1-1,TRBV18,CASSLNSRDTEAFF,TGTGCCAGCTCATTGAACTCCAGGGACACTGAAGCTTTCTTT
.,.,TRBJ1-6,TRBV24-1,CATREEQFHSPLHF,TGTGCCACCAGGGAGGAACAGTTTCATTCACCCCTCCACTTT
.,.,TRBJ1-6,TRBV12-5,CASGLELSPLHF,TGTGCTAGTGGTTTGGAACTTTCACCCCTCCACTTT
.,.,TRBJ2-5,TRBV2,CASTLESTQTQYF,TGTGCCAGCACCCTCGAGAGTACGCAGACCCAGTACTTC
.,.,TRBJ2-1,TRBV14,CASSQEVSAGRNEQFF,TGTGCCAGCAGCCAAGAGGTTTCGGCAGGGCGGAATGAGCAGTTCTTC
.,.,TRBJ1-3,TRBV6-1,CASSEGGGGRNTIYF,TGTGCCAGCAGTGAAGGCGGGGGGGGAAGAAACACCATATATTTT
TRBD1,once,TRBJ1-2,TRBV18,CASSPPPTGGVYGYTF,TGTGCCAGCTCACCACCGCCGACAGGGGGCGTCTATGGCTACACCTTC
TRBD1,.,TRBJ1-3,TRBV5-8,CASSHDRGIGNTIYF,TGTGCCAGCAGCCACGACAGGGGAATTGGAAACACCATATATTTT
.,.,TRBJ2-5,TRBV11-2,CASSISPGQETQYF,TGTGCCAGCAGCATTTCCCCAGGGCAAGAGACCCAGTACTTC
.,.,TRBJ2-5,TRBV5-1,CASGGSPQETQYF,TGCGCCAGCGGGGGGTCGCCTCAGGAGACCCAGTACTTC
.,few,TRBJ1-1,TRBV5-8,CASSQKQGRGTEAFF,TGTGCCAGCAGCCAAAAACAGGGAAGAGGCACTGAAGCTTTCTTT
.,.,TRBJ1-2,TRBV4-1,CASSQGGGLDYGYTF,TGCGCCAGCAGCCAAGGGGGCGGTTTAGACTATGGCTACACCTTC
TRBD2,few,TRBJ2-3,TRBV3-1/TRBV3-2,CASRTSGGQDTQYF,TGTGCCAGCAGGACTAGCGGGGGGCAAGATACGCAGTATTTT
.,.,TRBJ1-2,TRBV2,CASSASPYGYTF,TGTGCCAGCAGCGCGTCGCCCTATGGCTACACCTTC
TRBD1,.,TRBJ1-1,TRBV5-1,CASSLGTGEMAFF,TGCGCCAGCAGCTTGGGGACAGGGGAGATGGCTTTCTTT
TRBD1,.,TRBJ2-7,TRBV6-1,CASSDGTGINEQYF,TGTGCCAGCAGTGACGGGACAGGGATCAACGAGCAGTACTTC
.,.,TRBJ2-1,TRBV6-6,CASSRLNEQFF,TGTGCCAGCAGTCGACTCAATGAGCAGTTCTTC
.,once,TRBJ2-5,TRBV7-6,CASSPGVETQYF,TGTGCCAGCAGCCCGGGGGTGGAGACCCAGTACTTC
TRBD1,.,TRBJ1-2,TRBV12-3/TRBV12-4,CASELRGAYGYTF,TGTGCCAGCGAGCTCAGGGGGGCGTATGGCTACACCTTC
TRBD1,.,TRBJ1-4,TRBV28,CASSGDRGEEKLFF,TGTGCCAGCAGTGGGGACAGGGGGGAAGAAAAACTGTTTTTT
.,.,TRBJ2-7,TRBV18,CASSPENLYEQYF,TGTGCCAGCTCACCAGAGAATTTGTACGAGCAGTACTTC
.,.,TRBJ1-4,TRBV6-5,CASALEFREKLFF,TGTGCCAGCGCCCTCGAGTTTCGGGAAAAACTGTTTTTT
TRBD1,once,TRBJ1-3,TRBV5-1,CASRQGQRSGNTIYF,TGCGCCAGCAGACAGGGACAGCGCTCTGGAAACACCATATATTTT
.,.,TRBJ1-6,TRBV5-4,CASSSQGGGRKHSPLHF,TGTGCCAGCAGCTCCCAAGGGGGGGGGCGCAAACATTCACCCCTCCACTTT
TRBD1,.,TRBJ2-7,TRBV29-1,CSVESGGYEQYF,TGCAGCGTTGAGTCAGGGGGCTACGAGCAGTACTTC
.,medium-sized,TRBJ1-1,TRBV3-1/TRBV3-2,CASSRTANTEAFF,TGTGCCAGCAGCCGGACAGCGAACACTGAAGCTTTCTTT
.,.,TRBJ2-1,TRBV7-2,CASSLSRRLGTQRDNEQFF,TGTGCCAGCAGCTTATCGCGCCGACTAGGAACACAGAGAGACAATGAGCAGTTCTTC
.,.,TRBJ2-1,TRBV4-1,CASSQDRLPRGYNEQFF,TGCGCCAGCAGCCAAGACCGACTCCCTCGAGGGTACAATGAGCAGTTCTTC
.,once,TRBJ1-2,TRBV5-4,CASSPGWYGHRKIYGYTF,TGTGCCAGCAGCCCAGGTTGGTACGGACACAGGAAGATCTATGGCTACACCTTC
TRBD1,.,TRBJ1-3,TRBV10-3,CASGTGTGNTIYF,TGTGCCAGCGGGACAGGGACTGGAAACACCATATATTTT
.,.,TRBJ2-2,TRBV20-1,CSASDPGGTGELFF,TGCAGTGCTAGTGACCCCGGCGGCACCGGGGAGCTGTTTTTT
TRBD2,.,TRBJ2-1,TRBV5-1,CASTPGLAGNEQFF,TGCGCCAGCACCCCGGGACTAGCGGGGAATGAGCAGTTCTTC
.,.,TRBJ2-3,TRBV3-1/TRBV3-2,CASSQGGGGTDTQYF,TGTGCCAGCAGCCAAGGGGGCGGGGGCACAGATACGCAGTATTTT
.,.,TRBJ1-1,TRBV7-9,CASSFADSTEAFF,TGTGCCAGCAGCTTCGCCGATAGCACTGAAGCTTTCTTT
.,.,TRBJ2-1,TRBV5-1,CASSPVPRSSYNEQFF,TGCGCCAGCAGCCCGGTGCCGAGAAGCTCCTACAATGAGCAGTTCTTC
.,.,TRBJ1-2,TRBV19,CASANSRGLGYTF,TGTGCCAGTGCAAACTCAAGGGGACTAGGCTACACCTTC
.,.,TRBJ1-1,TRBV5-1,CASSLDRANTEAFF,TGCGCCAGCAGCTTGGACAGGGCGAACACTGAAGCTTTCTTT
TRBD1,.,TRBJ1-1,TRBV6-5,CASTHRGMNTEAFF,TGTGCCAGCACCCACAGGGGAATGAACACTGAAGCTTTCTTT
.,.,TRBJ2-3,TRBV3-1/TRBV3-2,CASSLTGLGADTQYF,TGTGCCAGCAGCCTCACGGGCCTGGGAGCAGATACGCAGTATTTT
TRBD2,.,TRBJ2-3,TRBV11-3,CASSPSAGGTDTQYF,TGTGCCAGCAGCCCCTCAGCGGGGGGCACAGATACGCAGTATTTT
.,few,TRBJ1-2,TRBV6-5,CASSYSSADFYGYTF,TGTGCCAGCAGTTACTCGTCGGCAGACTTCTATGGCTACACCTTC